The clone carrying this T cell receptor beta chain was counted at least ten times. Its antigen remains unidentified. PBMCs were sourced from roughly 10 ml fresh peripheral blood. The length of the CDR3 is 15 residues. Germline V gives CDR1 SGHKS, CDR2 YYEKEE (reference sequence). Germline trimming cut 7 bases from V and 4 bases from J; bases unmatched to any gene: 11. Amplified TCR beta CDR3 regions derived from RNA transcripts. First-round RT-PCR targeting the TCR CDR3 was performed with the HTBI primer set. TCRdb recomputed calls from the multiplex PCR reads with MiXCR, one row per CDR3 protein. The table lists more than 500,000 distinct CDR3 sequences, 14% of them singletons. These data are taken from a study of T cells in Graves' hyperthyroidism and ophthalmopathy. Study conclusions and caveats: Most thyroid-expanded clonotypes above 0.001 were also found in blood.

The V gene is TRBV5-5, the J gene TRBJ2-3, with 8 bases matching TRBD1. The origin of this receptor is a woman in her thirties or forties with Graves' hyperthyroidism. Input material: blood. CDR3 protein: CASLRTGWGADTQYF. CDR3 DNA sequence: TGTGCCAGCCTGAGGACAGGGTGGGGGGCAGATACGCAGTATTTT. Together with reference TRBV5-5 and TRBJ2-3, the CDR3 gives the full variable domain: DAGVTQSPTHLIKTRGQQVTLRCSPISGHKSVSWYQQVLGQGPQFIFQYYEKEERGRGNFPDRFSARQFPNYSSELNVNALLLGDSALYLCASLRTGWGADTQYFGPGTRLTVL.